The 9 T cell receptor beta chains given below trace back to one sample, sequenced in a study of spatial heterogeneity in lung cancer. Time point described: sample taken at primary tumor resection. TCRs were sequenced from unsorted whole RNA of tumor, nontumor lung or PBMC. TCRdb re-derived calls from the 5' RACE reads in MiXCR, one entry per CDR3 protein. The data show some 100,000 distinct CDR3 sequences, with about 9.4% seen just once and about 7% held by the top ten. Material: PBMCs, obtained at surgery. The receptors here all came from a male donor with early-stage non-small cell lung cancer.

The table lists this clonotype with a few counts. The chain links TRBV13 to TRBJ2-4; TRBD2 matches 13 bases. Per germline, CDR1 PRHDT and CDR2 FYEKMQ (reference sequence). This CDR3 is 22 amino acids long. V trimming: 2 bases; J trimming: 5 bases; junction bases outside the gene matches: 21. The CDR3 nucleotides are TGTGCCAGCAGCTTAAACGGTTCCCCGACTAGCGGGAGGAAGAGACGCGAAAACATTCAGTACTTC. The encoded protein is CASSLNGSPTSGRKRRENIQYF. The full variable domain, rest sourced from reference TRBV13 and TRBJ2-4, is AAGVIQSPRHLIKEKRETATLKCYPIPRHDTVYWYQQGPGQDPQFLISFYEKMQSDKGSIPDRFSAQQFSDYHSELNMSSLELGDSALYFCASSLNGSPTSGRKRRENIQYFGAGTRLSVL.

This clonotype showed up just a few times. The chain couples TRBV3-1 to TRBJ2-7, with 8 bases matching TRBD2. J gave up 6 bases and V 5 bases, and 3 bases lay outside the gene matches. Germline V gene data show CDR1 as LGHDT and CDR2 as YNNKEL (reference sequence). This CDR3 has 12 residues. The CDR3 DNA reads TGTGCCAGCAGCGGACGGGGGGGCGAGCAGTACTTC. As protein: CASSGRGGEQYF.

This chain links TRBV29-1 with TRBJ2-3; a possible D gene is TRBD2 (7 bases). Trimming removed 4 bases from V and 2 bases from J, with 19 bases in between. This CDR3 is built from 16 residues. Germline CDR1 is SQVTM and CDR2 is ANQGSEA. CDR3 amino acids: CSVAGGGGGPTDTQYF. CDR3 in DNA: TGCAGCGTTGCGGGAGGCGGCGGGGGCCCCACAGATACGCAGTATTTT.

In this sample, this clonotype turned up many times. The rearrangement uses TRBV29-1 and TRBJ2-1; D gene ambiguous. The CDR3 has 14 residues. Germline CDR1 is SQVTM and CDR2 is ANQGSEA. Trimming shortened V by 0 bases and J by 5 bases, and 11 bases separated the two germline ends. The DNA for the CDR3 is TGCAGCGTTGAAGACCCACCCCGGGACAATGAGCAGTTCTTC. This codes for CSVEDPPRDNEQFF.

This chain joins TRBV12-3 or TRBV12-4 and TRBJ2-2; 7 nucleotides align to TRBD1. V was clipped by 0 bases and J by 3 bases; unmatched bases: 1. The CDR3 loop spans 15 amino acids. The CDR3 DNA follows: TGTGCCAGCAGTTTAGCGGGACAGCACACCGGGGAGCTGTTTTTT. Residues: CASSLAGQHTGELFF.

This chain connects TRBV9 to TRBJ2-1; TRBD2 aligns across 8 bases. CDR1 is SGDLS, CDR2 YYNGEE, per germline. The CDR3 consists of 16 residues. The J segment lost 4 bases and the V segment lost 0 bases, leaving 6 bases of the junction unmatched. CDR3 DNA: TGTGCCAGCAGCGTAGACAGCGGGGGAGGTTACAATGAGCAGTTCTTC. It encodes CASSVDSGGGYNEQFF.

This clonotype was counted ten times or more. The chain carries TRBV4-3 and TRBJ1-1, with D possibly TRBD1 on 5 matching bases. This CDR3 spans 15 amino acids. Deletions cut 0 bases from V and 4 bases from J, with 12 bases between. CDR1 and CDR2 (germline): LGHNA, YSLEER. The CDR3: CASSQDFQGGTEAFF. The DNA of the CDR3 is TGCGCCAGCAGCCAAGATTTCCAGGGAGGCACTGAAGCTTTCTTT.

The chain is built from TRBV5-1 and TRBJ2-7; weak D call: TRBD1 (6 bases). Germline V gene sequence: CDR1 SGHRS, CDR2 YFSETQ. Trimming pared 4 bases from V and 0 bases from J, leaving 17 bases between. The CDR3 loop spans 16 amino acids. The CDR3 protein is CASSERPRGGSYEQYF. The CDR3 DNA is TGCGCCAGCAGCGAGAGGCCCAGGGGCGGCTCCTACGAGCAGTACTTC.

This clonotype was recorded many times. The rearrangement links TRBV29-1 to TRBJ2-5; D is undetermined. Germline lookup yields CDR1 SQVTM and CDR2 ANQGSEA. V lost 7 bases and J lost 1, with 10 bases in between. The CDR3 is made up of 12 amino acids. CDR3 region: CSAVESQETQYF. The CDR3 region has the DNA TGCAGCGCCGTGGAGTCCCAAGAGACCCAGTACTTC. The full variable domain, rest sourced from reference TRBV29-1 and TRBJ2-5, is SAVISQKPSRDICQRGTSLTIQCQVDSQVTMMFWYRQQPGQSLTLIATANQGSEATYESGFVIDKFPISRPNLTFSTLTVSNMSPEDSSIYLCSAVESQETQYFGPGTRLLVL.